This T cell receptor (beta chain) was found in a study of blood T cell repertoires in COVID-19. Per the study methods: Reference gene primers were amplified, and this amplification served to estimate nucleated cell counts. Data came from immunoSEQ multiplex PCR; TCRdb stores just in-frame clones and leaves some out. V and J calls and clone size are those listed in that table; D and trimming were worked out from the DNA. Found here are under 300,000 clones, 83% of them singletons; the top ten hold 9.4%. The CDR3 is made up of 14 amino acids. J gave up 8 bases and V 3 bases, and 6 bases lay outside the gene matches. The germline CDR1 and CDR2 sequences are KGHSH and LQKENI.

The chain uses TRBV18 and TRBJ1-2; TRBD1 matches 10 bases. This clonotype was obtained from a woman aged 50 to 60 who had recovered from COVID-19. Specimen: peripheral blood. The CDR3 coding sequence is TGTGCCAGCTCACCCAGACAGGGGGCAGAAGGCTACACCTTC. It specifies CASSPRQGAEGYTF.